These 4 T cell receptor beta chains were sequenced from one sample in a study of PD-L1 blockade in urothelial cancer. Clones were sequenced by immunoSEQ multiplex PCR, and TCRdb holds only the in-frame ones, with some missing. Among tens of thousands of clones, 84% were seen once, and the ten largest hold about a tenth. As to time point: pretreatment peripheral blood. The input for sequencing was PBMCs, taken around atezolizumab (anti-PD-L1) treatment. All receptors come from a woman aged 70-85 years with urothelial cancer.

The gene calls are TRBV18 and TRBJ2-7; 9 positions agree with TRBD1. The CDR3 has 15 residues. Germline V lookup: CDR1 KGHSH, CDR2 LQKENI. CDR3 sequence: CASRGQDRGPSEQYF. The CDR3 coding sequence is TGTGCTTCTAGGGGTCAGGACAGGGGCCCCTCCGAGCAGTACTTC.

The chain carries TRBV29-1 and TRBJ2-5, with D possibly TRBD1 on 5 matching bases. V lost 3 bases and J lost 7, with 9 bases in between. Germline assignment: CDR1 SQVTM and CDR2 ANQGSEA. This CDR3 contains 11 residues. DNA for the CDR3: TGCAGCGTTGACGGAAGGGGGACCCAGTACTTC. This codes for CSVDGRGTQYF.

CDR3 region: CASRLERAPAETQYF. The CDR3 DNA is TGTGCCAGCAGACTAGAACGGGCCCCGGCGGAGACCCAGTACTTC. This chain connects TRBV6-6 to TRBJ2-5; possible D gene TRBD2, 5 bases. V lost 6 bases to trimming and J lost 5 bases, with 19 bases between them. Germline values: CDR1 MNHNY, CDR2 SVGAGI (reference sequence). This CDR3 has 15 amino acids.

This clone was picked up a small number of times. The V and J genes are TRBV18 and TRBJ2-7; 7 bases match TRBD2. The V gene's germline CDR1 is KGHSH and CDR2 LQKENI. This CDR3 spans 16 amino acids. After removal of 0 bases from V and 0 bases from J, the junction contained 5 bases not matched to a gene. The CDR3 coding sequence is TGTGCCAGCTCACCACCAGGGAGGGCCTCCTCCTACGAGCAGTACTTC. Translation gives CASSPPGRASSYEQYF.